A single sample is the source of the 24 T cell receptor beta chains below, sequenced in a study of CD8 T cells in Susac syndrome. Random hexamers were used to reverse transcribe the RNA input (about 0.5 to 1 ug). In TCRdb, the immunoSEQ multiplex PCR reads were re-called with MiXCR into one record per CDR3 protein. The sample contains 210,000 or so distinct CDR3 sequences, 92% of which appear only once. Specimen: CD8+ T cells from PBMCs. Receptor source: a human donor with multiple sclerosis.

This clonotype was found a few times. The rearrangement links TRBV12-3 or TRBV12-4 to TRBJ2-7; a possible D gene is TRBD1 (6 bases). Trimming stripped 5 bases from V and 0 bases from J, with 11 bases between. The CDR3 sequence is 14 residues long. CDR3 in amino acids: CASSPQGSSYEQYF. The CDR3 DNA reads TGTGCCAGCAGTCCCCAGGGGAGCTCCTACGAGCAGTACTTC.

V gene TRBV6-5 combines with J gene TRBJ2-1; D is possibly TRBD1 (6 bases). Deletions cut 6 bases from V and 5 bases from J, with 17 bases between. CDR1 MNHEY and CDR2 SVGAGI come from the germline V gene. CDR3 length: 15 residues. Here the CDR3 DNA reads TGTGCCAGCAGCCGCTTCCGGGACACCCACAATGAGCAGTTCTTC. This sequence encodes CASSRFRDTHNEQFF.

V and J are TRBV7-9 and TRBJ2-7; no reliable D call. Germline CDR1 SEHNR, CDR2 FQNEAQ (reference sequence). The CDR3 runs 11 residues. V lost 5 bases, J lost 2 bases, and 4 bases lay in between. CDR3 bases: TGTGCCAGCAGCGGCCCCTACGAGCAGTACTTC. The encoded protein is CASSGPYEQYF.

The J gene is TRBJ1-5, the V gene TRBV7-8; no firm D call. V dropped 3 bases and J dropped 2 bases, with 2 bases sitting between them. The germline V gene encodes CDR1 SGHVS and CDR2 FQNEAQ. There are 12 residues in the CDR3. The CDR3 is CASSFRNQPQHF. The CDR3 DNA sequence: TGTGCCAGCAGCTTCCGCAATCAGCCCCAGCATTTT.

This clonotype was recorded only once. CDR3 protein: CASSVPPREQFF. CDR3 nucleotide sequence: TGTGCCAGCAGCGTTCCCCCTCGTGAGCAGTTCTTC. This chain joins TRBV9 and TRBJ2-1, with unresolved D. The CDR3 totals 12 residues. The V end was cut by 2 bases, the J end by 9 bases, with 9 bases between. CDR1 and CDR2 from the germline V gene are SGDLS and YYNGEE. The full variable domain, in which reference TRBV9 and TRBJ2-1 provide the parts outside the CDR3, is DSGVTQTPKHLITATGQRVTLRCSPRSGDLSVYWYQQSLDQGLQFLIQYYNGEERAKGNILERFSAQQFPDLHSELNLSSLELGDSALYFCASSVPPREQFFGPGTRLTVL.

The chain uses TRBV24-1 and TRBJ1-1; maybe TRBD1 (5 bases). Trimming took 4 bases from V and 0 from J, leaving 17 bases between them. The CDR3 sequence is 17 residues long. Germline V CDR1 and CDR2: KGHDR, SFDVKD. The CDR3 DNA is TGTGCCACCAGTGAGGGGACTCCTATACGACTGAACACTGAAGCTTTCTTT. Encoded protein: CATSEGTPIRLNTEAFF.

In this sample, this clonotype turned up once. This chain joins TRBV9 and TRBJ2-1; 9 nucleotides match TRBD2. Germline V gene lookup returns CDR1 SGDLS and CDR2 YYNGEE. The CDR3 has 15 amino acids. V lost 4 bases, J lost 7 bases, and 9 bases stayed unmatched. CDR3 sequence (DNA): TGTGCCAGCAGCATTAGCGGGGGTACCCTTAATGAGCAGTTCTTC. Amino acids: CASSISGGTLNEQFF.

J is TRBJ2-1 and V is TRBV12-3 or TRBV12-4; 15 bases are shared with TRBD2. The CDR3 totals 18 residues. Trimming took 6 bases from V and 4 from J; bases not matched to a gene: 10. CDR3 region: CASSAGTSGGPGYNEQFF. CDR3 coding DNA: TGTGCCAGCAGCGCCGGGACTAGCGGGGGGCCGGGGTACAATGAGCAGTTCTTC.

The genes are TRBV14 and TRBJ2-7; D remains unclear. This CDR3 comprises 13 residues. The V end was cut by 1 base, the J end by 4 bases, with 8 bases between. Germline assignment: CDR1 SGHDN and CDR2 FVKESK. The CDR3 spells CASSQGRYYEQYF. The CDR3 region has the DNA TGTGCCAGCAGCCAAGGTCGGTATTACGAGCAGTACTTC.

The chain is built from TRBV12-3 or TRBV12-4 and TRBJ2-1; possibly TRBD2 for D (6 bases). This CDR3 region has 15 residues. V shed 3 bases and J shed 3 bases, with 12 bases lying between them. The CDR3 region is CASSLEGDGYNEQFF. CDR3 coding DNA: TGTGCCAGCAGTTTGGAGGGAGATGGCTACAATGAGCAGTTCTTC.

This chain links TRBV29-1 with TRBJ2-3; D gene unclear. The CDR3 loop spans 13 amino acids. V lost 4 bases and J 0 bases, leaving 8 bases between the germline ends. The germline V gene encodes CDR1 SQVTM and CDR2 ANQGSEA. CDR3 DNA sequence: TGCAGCGTTGTGTCTGAGAGCACAGATACGCAGTATTTT. Residues: CSVVSESTDTQYF.

CDR3 in amino acids: CASSLAQLSGTGSYEQYF. CDR3 DNA sequence: TGTGCCAGCAGCTTAGCTCAGCTATCCGGGACAGGGTCCTACGAGCAGTACTTC. The chain joins TRBV7-9 to TRBJ2-7; 9 bases align to TRBD1. The CDR3 covers 18 residues. Unmatched junction bases numbered 10, after V lost 0 bases and J lost 1 base. The V gene's germline CDR1 is SEHNR and CDR2 FQNEAQ (reference sequence). The variable domain in full, completed from reference TRBV7-9 and TRBJ2-7, reads DTGVSQNPRHKITKRGQNVTFRCDPISEHNRLYWYRQTLGQGPEFLTYFQNEAQLEKSRLLSDRFSAERPKGSFSTLEIQRTEQGDSAMYLCASSLAQLSGTGSYEQYFGPGTRLTVT.

J is TRBJ1-1 and V is TRBV30; tentatively, D is TRBD1 (5 bases). The CDR3 has 11 residues. Trimming left V 5 bases short and J 5 bases short, with 9 bases between. Germline values: CDR1 GTSNPN, CDR2 SVGIG (reference sequence). The CDR3 reads CAWGDGTEAFF. CDR3 nucleotides: TGTGCCTGGGGGGACGGAACTGAAGCTTTCTTT.

The chain uses TRBV9 and TRBJ2-7, with D possibly TRBD1 on 6 matching bases. This CDR3 spans 16 amino acids. Germline V CDR1 and CDR2: SGDLS, YYNGEE. V gave up 0 bases and J gave up 4 bases, with 17 bases separating them. Written as DNA, the CDR3 is TGTGCCAGCAGCGTAGACCCAGGACAGTCAAGGTACGAGCAGTACTTC. Protein: CASSVDPGQSRYEQYF.

This chain connects TRBV29-1 to TRBJ2-7, with D possibly being TRBD2 (5 bases). The V and J ends lost 2 bases and 4 bases respectively, with 12 bases between them. Germline-derived CDR1 and CDR2 are SQVTM and ANQGSEA. The CDR3 loop spans 13 amino acids. CDR3 in amino acids: CSVELPERYEQYF. CDR3 sequence (DNA): TGCAGCGTTGAACTTCCCGAGCGGTACGAGCAGTACTTC.

The chain joins TRBV28 to TRBJ1-2, with TRBD1 as a possible D gene (6 bases). The CDR3 covers 13 residues. V was pared by 5 bases and J by 10 bases, with 17 bases between. Germline CDR1 and CDR2: MDHEN and SYDVKM. This CDR3 is CASSPNAGAAYTF. CDR3 DNA sequence: TGTGCCAGCAGTCCCAACGCGGGGGCTGCCTACACCTTC.

The V call is TRBV7-6, the J call TRBJ2-1; no definite D call. The CDR3 is 17 amino acids. The germline gives CDR1 SGHVS, CDR2 FNYEAQ. V was pared by 1 base and J by 7 bases, with 20 bases between. The CDR3 region has the DNA TGTGCCAGCAGCTTAGGTAGTAGACCCCAACCTGGGAATGAGCAGTTCTTC. The encoded protein is CASSLGSRPQPGNEQFF.

This clonotype was observed once. The rearrangement uses TRBV9 and TRBJ2-3, with 7 bases aligning to TRBD2. This CDR3 has 15 residues. Germline CDR1 is SGDLS and CDR2 is YYNGEE. Trimming took 3 bases from V and 6 from J; bases not matched to a gene: 10. The CDR3 region is CASSDGGGPNDTQYF. CDR3 in DNA: TGTGCCAGCAGCGACGGCGGGGGACCCAACGATACGCAGTATTTT.

The chain employs TRBV5-4 and TRBJ2-3; 15 bases are a match to TRBD2. This CDR3 is built from 17 residues. CDR1 and CDR2 (germline): SGHNT, YYREEE (reference sequence). V lost 4 bases and J lost 1; bases outside the gene matches: 4. Written as DNA, the CDR3 is TGTGCCAGCAGCCGACGGACTAGCGGGAGGGGCACAGATACGCAGTATTTT. It codes for CASSRRTSGRGTDTQYF.

The chain employs TRBV9 and TRBJ2-3; possibly TRBD1 or TRBD2 for D (6 bases each). Trimming cost V 3 bases and J 2 bases, with 13 bases left between them. CDR3 length equals 15 residues. CDR1 and CDR2 (germline): SGDLS, YYNGEE. The CDR3 sequence: CASSAGAGATDTQYF. Written as DNA, the CDR3 is TGTGCCAGCAGCGCGGGGGCAGGGGCCACAGATACGCAGTATTTT.

The chain joins TRBV19 to TRBJ1-5; the D gene is possibly TRBD1 (5 bases). Germline lookup yields CDR1 LNHDA and CDR2 SQIVND (reference sequence). Trimming pared 1 base from V and 0 bases from J, leaving 10 bases between. The length of the CDR3 is 16 residues. CDR3 in DNA: TGTGCCAGTAGTATAGTCGGGGGATATAGCAATCAGCCCCAGCATTTT. This sequence encodes CASSIVGGYSNQPQHF.

This clonotype was recorded once. The V gene is TRBV7-6, the J gene TRBJ1-1, with D unresolved. This CDR3 is built from 15 residues. The germline gives CDR1 SGHVS, CDR2 FNYEAQ. The V and J ends lost 0 bases and 2 bases respectively, with 10 bases between them. This CDR3 is CASSLAVGPNTEAFF. CDR3 coding DNA: TGTGCCAGCAGCTTAGCTGTTGGGCCCAACACTGAAGCTTTCTTT.

This clonotype was seen only once. The rearrangement uses TRBV9 and TRBJ1-1; D possibly corresponds to TRBD1 (5 bases). Germline V gene sequence: CDR1 SGDLS, CDR2 YYNGEE. This CDR3 is built from 14 residues. V gave up 0 bases and J gave up 8 bases, with 14 bases separating them. CDR3 sequence (DNA): TGTGCCAGCAGCGTAGGCTCGGAGGGGTTCGAAGCTTTCTTT. It is translated as CASSVGSEGFEAFF.

This clonotype was detected once. This rearrangement joins TRBV24-1 to TRBJ2-1; the D is unclear. CDR1 is KGHDR, CDR2 SFDVKD, per germline. V was shortened by 4 bases and J by 0 bases, with 18 bases between the two germline ends. The CDR3 is made up of 18 amino acids. The CDR3 sequence: CATSDHPGSKSSYNEQFF. The DNA for the CDR3 is TGTGCCACCAGTGACCACCCCGGGTCCAAAAGCTCCTACAATGAGCAGTTCTTC.